A single sample gave rise to the 28 T cell receptor beta chains below, sequenced in a study of spatial heterogeneity in lung cancer. As for time point: blood at routine non-recurrence follow-up after resection. Whole RNA obtained from tumor, nontumor lung or frozen PBMC underwent sequencing without sorting. TCRdb used MiXCR to reprocess the 5' RACE reads, holding one entry per CDR3 protein. Of roughly 120,000 distinct CDR3 sequences listed, 12% are singletons. The material sequenced was PBMCs, taken at follow-up. Receptors originate from a male donor with early-stage non-small cell lung cancer.

In this sample, this clonotype turned up many times. The rearrangement links TRBV20-1 to TRBJ2-5; D gene unclear. This CDR3 is built from 11 residues. Germline lookup yields CDR1 DFQATT and CDR2 SNEGSKA (reference sequence). V was clipped by 8 bases and J by 5 bases, with 12 bases between them. The CDR3 sequence is CSPKIGETQYF. CDR3 bases: TGCAGTCCCAAGATTGGGGAGACCCAGTACTTC.

V usage is TRBV5-6 and J usage is TRBJ2-1, with TRBD2 matching over 9 bases. V trimming: 2 bases; J trimming: 4 bases; junction bases outside the gene matches: 1. From germline, CDR1 is SGHDT and CDR2 YYEEEE. The CDR3 spans 14 residues. Here the CDR3 reads CASSFSGSYNEQFF. The CDR3 DNA reads TGTGCCAGCAGCTTTAGCGGGAGTTACAATGAGCAGTTCTTC.

In this sample, this clonotype turned up many times. The chain employs TRBV29-1 and TRBJ1-1, with D maybe TRBD1 (5 bases). Germline-derived CDR1 and CDR2 are SQVTM and ANQGSEA. Trimming stripped 4 bases from V and 0 bases from J, with 12 bases between. This CDR3 is 14 amino acids long. The CDR3 protein is CSVARQNMNTEAFF. The CDR3 DNA follows: TGCAGCGTTGCAAGACAGAACATGAACACTGAAGCTTTCTTT.

This clonotype was recorded at least ten times. The chain carries TRBV15 and TRBJ1-4; no clear D gene. V was trimmed by 6 bases and J by 8 bases, leaving 10 bases between them. This CDR3 has 12 amino acids. Germline CDR1 reads LNHNV; CDR2 reads YYDKDF (reference sequence). The DNA for the CDR3 is TGTGCCACCAGTCTTGCTCAGGAAAAACTGTTTTTT. Its translation is CATSLAQEKLFF. The full variable domain, completed using reference TRBV15 and TRBJ1-4, is DAMVIQNPRYQVTQFGKPVTLSCSQTLNHNVMYWYQQKSSQAPKLLFHYYDKDFNNEADTPDNFQSRRPNTSFCFLDIRSPGLGDTAMYLCATSLAQEKLFFGSGTQLSVL.

This clonotype turned up a few times. This chain uses TRBV2 with TRBJ2-1; TRBD1 might be the D (5 bases). The CDR3 length is 15 residues. V lost 5 bases, J lost 2 bases, and 13 bases lay in between. CDR1 is SNHLY, CDR2 FYNNEI, per germline. CDR3 DNA sequence: TGTGCCAGCAGTCTGAACAGGTTCACCTACAATGAGCAGTTCTTC. Translated: CASSLNRFTYNEQFF.

This clonotype came up many times. The V call is TRBV5-4, the J call TRBJ2-6; maybe TRBD1 (7 bases). Trimming removed 4 bases from V and 2 bases from J, with 10 bases in between. CDR3 length: 15 residues. CDR1 and CDR2 from the germline V gene are SGHNT and YYREEE (reference sequence). CDR3 loop: CASSGGGTGANVLTF. For the CDR3, the DNA is TGTGCCAGCAGCGGAGGGGGCACTGGGGCCAACGTCCTGACTTTC.

The chain couples TRBV5-4 to TRBJ2-1; either TRBD1 or TRBD2 may supply D (6 bases each). V was pared by 3 bases and J by 11 bases, with 18 bases between. Germline V gene lookup returns CDR1 SGHNT and CDR2 YYREEE (reference sequence). The CDR3 extends over 14 amino acids. The CDR3 reads CASSSNDAGGKQFF. The CDR3 region has the DNA TGTGCCAGCAGCTCTAACGATGCCGGGGGCAAGCAGTTCTTC.

The chain combines TRBV5-1 with TRBJ2-2, with a weak D call TRBD1 (6 bases). The CDR3 consists of 15 residues. Trimming removed 0 bases from V and 4 bases from J, with 10 bases in between. Germline loops: CDR1 SGHRS, CDR2 YFSETQ. The CDR3 here is CASSLAGDRTGELFF. DNA for the CDR3: TGCGCCAGCAGCTTGGCAGGGGACCGCACCGGGGAGCTGTTTTTT.

This clonotype was found many times. The chain uses TRBV12-5 and TRBJ2-1; D may be TRBD2 (5 bases). CDR1 is LGHNT, CDR2 FRNRAP, per germline. The CDR3 is 13 residues long. The V and J ends lost 0 bases and 10 bases respectively, with 10 bases between them. In DNA, the CDR3 is TGTGCTAGTGGTTTGGTATCCGCGGGCGAGCAGTTCTTC. It specifies CASGLVSAGEQFF.

This clonotype appeared a few times. The V and J genes are TRBV7-2 and TRBJ1-1, with TRBD1 matching 10 bases. This CDR3 spans 13 amino acids. Germline V gives CDR1 SGHTA, CDR2 FQGNSA. V shed 5 bases, J shed 7 bases, and the junction held 4 bases outside the gene matches. Here the CDR3 DNA reads TGTGCCAGCAGCGTGACAGGGGGCGGTGAAGCTTTCTTT. It encodes CASSVTGGGEAFF. Looking up the rest from reference TRBV7-2 and TRBJ1-1 gives the full variable domain: GAGVSQSPSNKVTEKGKDVELRCDPISGHTALYWYRQSLGQGLEFLIYFQGNSAPDKSGLPSDRFSAERTGGSVSTLTIQRTQQEDSAVYLCASSVTGGGEAFFGQGTRLTVV.

This chain uses TRBV28 with TRBJ2-7; D is tentatively TRBD1 or TRBD2 (5 bases each). CDR1 is MDHEN, CDR2 SYDVKM, per germline. The V gene lost 4 bases and the J gene lost 3 bases, with 16 bases spanning the gap. The CDR3 has 15 amino acids. CDR3 sequence: CASSSGAQAGYEQYF. The CDR3 nucleotides read TGTGCCAGCAGTTCCGGGGCCCAGGCGGGCTACGAGCAGTACTTC.

The rearrangement links TRBV3-1 to TRBJ2-1; no clear D. This CDR3 region has 11 residues. Trimming pared 1 base from V and 8 bases from J, leaving 3 bases between. Germline V gives CDR1 LGHDT, CDR2 YNNKEL (reference sequence). The CDR3 DNA reads TGTGCCAGCAGCCAAGTAGATGAGCAGTTCTTC. Translation gives CASSQVDEQFF.

The chain uses TRBV11-2 and TRBJ1-1; D is unclear. The CDR3 has 13 residues. The germline CDR1 and CDR2 sequences are SGHAT and FQNNGV. The germline V and J ends were trimmed by 2 bases and 0 bases, with 4 bases remaining between them. In nucleotides, the CDR3 is TGTGCCAGCAGCTTAAGGCTGAACACTGAAGCTTTCTTT. Protein product: CASSLRLNTEAFF.

In its sample, this clonotype was seen a few times. The chain is built from TRBV28 and TRBJ1-5, with D unresolved. Trimming shortened V by 5 bases and J by 1 base, and 9 bases separated the two germline ends. Germline lookup yields CDR1 MDHEN and CDR2 SYDVKM. CDR3 size: 14 residues. CDR3 in amino acids: CASSPFGSNQPQHF. CDR3 DNA: TGTGCCAGCAGTCCCTTTGGGAGCAATCAGCCCCAGCATTTT.

This clonotype was seen a few times. The chain recombines TRBV10-2 with TRBJ2-3, with 14 bases aligning to TRBD2. Germline trimming cut 3 bases from V and 1 base from J; bases unmatched to any gene: 12. This CDR3 has 20 residues. In germline, CDR1 is WSHSY, CDR2 SAAADI. The CDR3 sequence is CASSDPLGLAGGQGTDTQYF. DNA for the CDR3: TGCGCCAGCAGTGACCCGCTAGGACTAGCGGGGGGCCAGGGCACAGATACGCAGTATTTT.

V and J are TRBV5-1 and TRBJ2-1, with TRBD1 matching over 8 bases. Germline V gene data show CDR1 as SGHRS and CDR2 as YFSETQ. V was clipped by 3 bases and J by 7 bases; unmatched bases: 6. The CDR3 covers 14 residues. The CDR3 loop is CASSSGQVLNEQFF. Here the CDR3 DNA reads TGCGCCAGCAGCTCGGGACAGGTCCTTAATGAGCAGTTCTTC.

This clonotype has only a few counts. The CDR3 DNA is TGCGCCAGCAGCCCGGGACAGGGGGCGTCTTATGGTGGCTACACCTTC. This sequence encodes CASSPGQGASYGGYTF. The J gene is TRBJ1-2, the V gene TRBV4-1, with TRBD1 matching over 12 bases. CDR1 MGHRA and CDR2 YSYEKL come from the germline V gene. CDR3 length: 16 residues. Losses at the gene ends were 4 bases for V and 7 bases for J; bases not matched to a gene: 10.

This rearrangement joins TRBV27 to TRBJ2-7; tentatively, D is TRBD2 (6 bases). V lost 3 bases and J lost 2, with 11 bases in between. Germline V gene sequence: CDR1 MNHEY, CDR2 SMNVEV (reference sequence). This CDR3 contains 14 residues. CDR3 loop: CASSLAGQPYEQYF. The CDR3 region has the DNA TGTGCCAGCAGTTTGGCGGGGCAGCCCTACGAGCAGTACTTC.

The chain combines TRBV4-1 with TRBJ2-1; D unclear. The V gene lost 2 bases and the J gene lost 4 bases, with 12 bases spanning the gap. Germline-derived CDR1 and CDR2 are MGHRA and YSYEKL. This CDR3 region has 15 residues. DNA of the CDR3: TGCGCCAGCAGCCAACCCCCGGGCGGTTACAATGAGCAGTTCTTC. Protein product: CASSQPPGGYNEQFF.

In this sample, this clonotype turned up many times. The CDR3 sequence: CASSQVGGGPGSYEQYF. The CDR3 DNA reads TGCGCCAGCAGCCAAGTTGGCGGGGGGCCGGGATCCTACGAGCAGTACTTC. V usage is TRBV4-1 and J usage is TRBJ2-7, with 8 bases that match TRBD2. With 1 base clipped from V and 1 base from J, the junction kept 9 bases outside the gene matches. Germline V gene sequence: CDR1 MGHRA, CDR2 YSYEKL. The CDR3 extends over 17 amino acids.

The chain is built from TRBV10-3 and TRBJ2-7, with D hard to call. V was trimmed by 0 bases and J by 7 bases, leaving 16 bases between them. The CDR3 totals 15 residues. Germline V gene sequence: CDR1 ENHRY, CDR2 SYGVKD. The CDR3 DNA follows: TGTGCCATCAGTGAGTCGAACATCCCGCTCGGGGAGCAGTACTTC. This translates into CAISESNIPLGEQYF.

The genes are TRBV6-5 and TRBJ2-5; no reliable D call. CDR1 and CDR2 from the germline V gene are MNHEY and SVGAGI. The CDR3 consists of 13 residues. The V end lost 4 bases, the J end lost 1 base, and 7 bases lay between the germline ends. The CDR3 region has the DNA TGTGCCAGCAGTTTCGACTCCCAAGAGACCCAGTACTTC. Its protein product is CASSFDSQETQYF.

The genes are TRBV7-8 and TRBJ2-7; 11 nucleotides agree with TRBD2. Germline CDR1 is SGHVS and CDR2 is FQNEAQ. CDR3 length: 15 residues. The J segment lost 3 bases and the V segment lost 5 bases, leaving 6 bases of the junction unmatched. CDR3 nucleotide sequence: TGTGCCAGCAGCCCCTTTAGCGGGGGGGGCTACGAGCAGTACTTC. Translated, it gives CASSPFSGGGYEQYF.

This clonotype has only a few counts. The chain has TRBV7-9 and TRBJ1-5; no clear D. Deletions cut 5 bases from V and 2 bases from J, with 13 bases between. The CDR3 contains 15 residues. The germline V gene encodes CDR1 SEHNR and CDR2 FQNEAQ (reference sequence). The CDR3 loop reads CASSRGSEGNQPQHF. DNA of the CDR3: TGTGCCAGCAGCCGCGGGAGTGAAGGCAATCAGCCCCAGCATTTT.

This clonotype was seen a handful of times. The chain links TRBV5-5 to TRBJ1-5; D uncertain. The ends were cut back, 3 bases at V and 2 bases at J, with 12 bases in the middle. Germline V gene lookup returns CDR1 SGHKS and CDR2 YYEKEE (reference sequence). The CDR3 has 15 amino acids. CDR3 sequence: CASSYGPSGNQPQHF. The DNA of the CDR3 is TGTGCCAGCAGCTATGGGCCTAGCGGCAATCAGCCCCAGCATTTT.

This clonotype came up many times. The chain links TRBV28 to TRBJ2-6, with D unresolved. V lost 3 bases to trimming and J lost 5 bases, with 8 bases between them. The V gene's germline CDR1 is MDHEN and CDR2 SYDVKM. This CDR3 is built from 14 residues. The CDR3 coding sequence is TGTGCCAGCAGTTTTCCCTCGAGGGCCAACGTCCTGACTTTC. Translating gives CASSFPSRANVLTF.

This clonotype was seen a few times. J is TRBJ1-2 and V is TRBV6-5, with D maybe TRBD1 (6 bases). V shed 6 bases and J shed 3 bases, with 17 bases lying between them. CDR1 is MNHEY, CDR2 SVGAGI, per germline. This CDR3 is built from 15 residues. The CDR3: CASSMTRGTYYGYTF. In DNA form, the CDR3 reads TGTGCCAGCAGCATGACCAGGGGCACCTACTATGGCTACACCTTC.

This clonotype was counted between two and nine times. The chain employs TRBV28 and TRBJ2-1; possibly TRBD1 for D (5 bases). Germline assignment: CDR1 MDHEN and CDR2 SYDVKM. The CDR3 loop spans 12 amino acids. The V gene lost 7 bases and the J gene lost 8 bases, with 12 bases spanning the gap. In DNA, the CDR3 is TGTGCCAGCAAAGAGCAAGGGGATGAGCAGTTCTTC. The encoded protein is CASKEQGDEQFF.